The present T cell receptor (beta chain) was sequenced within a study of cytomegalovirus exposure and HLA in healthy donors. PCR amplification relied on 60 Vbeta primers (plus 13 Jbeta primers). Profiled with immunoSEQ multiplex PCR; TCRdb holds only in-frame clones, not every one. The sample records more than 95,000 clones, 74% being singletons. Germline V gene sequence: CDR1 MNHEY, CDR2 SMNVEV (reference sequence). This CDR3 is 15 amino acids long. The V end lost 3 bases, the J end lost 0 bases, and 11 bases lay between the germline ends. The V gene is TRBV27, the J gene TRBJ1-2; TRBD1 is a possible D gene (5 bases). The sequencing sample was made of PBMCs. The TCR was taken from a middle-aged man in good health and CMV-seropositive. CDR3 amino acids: CASSLAGNPNYGYTF. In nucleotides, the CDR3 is TGTGCCAGCAGTTTGGCAGGGAACCCTAACTATGGCTACACCTTC.